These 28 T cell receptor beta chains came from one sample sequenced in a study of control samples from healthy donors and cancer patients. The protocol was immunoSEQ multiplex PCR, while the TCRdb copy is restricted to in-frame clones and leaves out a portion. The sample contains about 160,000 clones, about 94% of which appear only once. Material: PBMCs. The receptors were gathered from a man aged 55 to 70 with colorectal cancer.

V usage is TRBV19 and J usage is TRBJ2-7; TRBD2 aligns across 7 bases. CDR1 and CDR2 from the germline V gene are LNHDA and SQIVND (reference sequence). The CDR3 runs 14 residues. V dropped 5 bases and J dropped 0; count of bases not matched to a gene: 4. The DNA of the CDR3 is TGTGCCAGTAGTGGGCGGGGGACCTCCTACGAGCAGTACTTC. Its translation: CASSGRGTSYEQYF.

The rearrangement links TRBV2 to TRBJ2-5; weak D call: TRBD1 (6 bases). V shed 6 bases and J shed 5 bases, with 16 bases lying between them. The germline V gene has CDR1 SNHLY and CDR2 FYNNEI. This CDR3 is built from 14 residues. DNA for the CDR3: TGTGCCAGCAGGCACAACAGGGATTGGGAGACCCAGTACTTC. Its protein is CASRHNRDWETQYF.

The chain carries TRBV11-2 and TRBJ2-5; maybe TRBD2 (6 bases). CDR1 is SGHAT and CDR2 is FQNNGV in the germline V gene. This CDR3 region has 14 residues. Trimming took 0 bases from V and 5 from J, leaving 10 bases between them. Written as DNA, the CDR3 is TGTGCCAGCAGCTTAGAGGCAGGGAGGGAGACCCAGTACTTC. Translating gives CASSLEAGRETQYF.

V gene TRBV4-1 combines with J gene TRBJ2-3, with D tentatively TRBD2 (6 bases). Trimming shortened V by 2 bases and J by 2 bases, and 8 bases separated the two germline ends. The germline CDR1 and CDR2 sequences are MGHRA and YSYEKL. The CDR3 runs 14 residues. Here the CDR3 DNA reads TGCGCCAGCAGCCAATGGCGGGACACAGATACGCAGTATTTT. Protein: CASSQWRDTDTQYF.

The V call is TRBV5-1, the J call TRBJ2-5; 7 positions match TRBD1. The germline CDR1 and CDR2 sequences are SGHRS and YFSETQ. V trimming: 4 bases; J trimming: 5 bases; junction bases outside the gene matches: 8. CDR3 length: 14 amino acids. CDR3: CASSRGQRPETQYF. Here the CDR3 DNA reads TGCGCCAGCAGCCGGGGACAGCGGCCGGAGACCCAGTACTTC.

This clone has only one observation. CDR3 bases: TGTGCCATCAGTGAGTTGAACAGGGGGGGTGGTAAGGTCGACGAGCAGTACTTC. Its translation: CAISELNRGGGKVDEQYF. The chain couples TRBV10-3 to TRBJ2-7; perhaps TRBD1 as D (8 bases). CDR1 is ENHRY and CDR2 is SYGVKD in the germline V gene. V was cut by 1 base and J by 5 bases, with 24 bases left in between. The CDR3 contains 18 residues.

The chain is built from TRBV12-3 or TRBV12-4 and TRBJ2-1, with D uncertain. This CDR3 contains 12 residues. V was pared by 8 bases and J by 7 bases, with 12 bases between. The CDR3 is CASRGVWNEQFF. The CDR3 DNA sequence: TGTGCCAGCCGCGGTGTATGGAATGAGCAGTTCTTC.

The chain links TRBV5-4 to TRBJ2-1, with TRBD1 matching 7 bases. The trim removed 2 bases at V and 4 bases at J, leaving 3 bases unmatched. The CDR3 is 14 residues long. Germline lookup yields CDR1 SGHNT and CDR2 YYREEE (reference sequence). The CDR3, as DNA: TGTGCCAGCAGCTTTACAGGGGTGTACAATGAGCAGTTCTTC. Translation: CASSFTGVYNEQFF.

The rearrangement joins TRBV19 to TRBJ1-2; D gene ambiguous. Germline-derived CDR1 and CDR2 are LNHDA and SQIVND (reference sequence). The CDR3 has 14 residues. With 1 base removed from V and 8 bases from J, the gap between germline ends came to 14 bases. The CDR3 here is CASSIATSVTGYTF. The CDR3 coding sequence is TGTGCCAGTAGTATAGCAACTTCGGTAACGGGCTACACCTTC.

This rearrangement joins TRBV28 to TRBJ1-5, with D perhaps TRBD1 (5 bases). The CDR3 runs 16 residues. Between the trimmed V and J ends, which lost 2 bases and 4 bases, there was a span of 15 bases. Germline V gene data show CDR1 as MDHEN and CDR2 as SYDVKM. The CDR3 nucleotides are TGTGCCAGCAGTTTAAGCAGGGAGGTGGGTAATCAGCCCCAGCATTTT. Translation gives CASSLSREVGNQPQHF.

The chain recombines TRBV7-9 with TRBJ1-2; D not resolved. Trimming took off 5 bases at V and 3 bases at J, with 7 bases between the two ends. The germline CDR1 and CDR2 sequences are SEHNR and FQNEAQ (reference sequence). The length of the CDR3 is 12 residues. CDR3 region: CASSHGDYGYTF. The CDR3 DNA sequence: TGTGCCAGCAGCCACGGGGACTATGGCTACACCTTC.

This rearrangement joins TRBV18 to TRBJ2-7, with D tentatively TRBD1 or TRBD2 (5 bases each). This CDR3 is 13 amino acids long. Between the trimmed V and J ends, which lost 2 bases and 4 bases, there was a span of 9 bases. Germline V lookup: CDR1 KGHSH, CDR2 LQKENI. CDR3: CASSPGDGYEQYF. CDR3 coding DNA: TGTGCCAGCTCACCAGGGGACGGGTACGAGCAGTACTTC.

The CDR3 is CASSYHEQYF. The DNA for the CDR3 is TGTGCCAGCAGCTACCACGAGCAGTACTTC. The chain recombines TRBV28 with TRBJ2-7; D is uncertain. This CDR3 contains 10 residues. Germline V gene data show CDR1 as MDHEN and CDR2 as SYDVKM. The V gene lost 6 bases and the J gene lost 5 bases, with 5 bases spanning the gap. Complete variable domain (other parts from reference TRBV28 and TRBJ2-7): DVKVTQSSRYLVKRTGEKVFLECVQDMDHENMFWYRQDPGLGLRLIYFSYDVKMKEKGDIPEGYSVSREKKERFSLILESASTNQTSMYLCASSYHEQYFGPGTRLTVT.

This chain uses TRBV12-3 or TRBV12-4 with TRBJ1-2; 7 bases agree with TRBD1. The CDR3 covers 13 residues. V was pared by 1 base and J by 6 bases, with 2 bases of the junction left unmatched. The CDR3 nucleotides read TGTGCCAGCAGTTTAGGAACAGGGGATGGCTACACCTTC. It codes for CASSLGTGDGYTF.

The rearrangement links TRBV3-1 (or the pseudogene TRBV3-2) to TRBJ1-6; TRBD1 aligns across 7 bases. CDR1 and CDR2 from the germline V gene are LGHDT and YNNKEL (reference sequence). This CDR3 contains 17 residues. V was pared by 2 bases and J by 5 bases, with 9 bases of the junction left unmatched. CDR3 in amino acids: CASSQHIRDRDNSPLHF. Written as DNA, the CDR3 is TGTGCCAGCAGCCAACACATCCGGGACAGAGATAATTCACCCCTCCACTTT.

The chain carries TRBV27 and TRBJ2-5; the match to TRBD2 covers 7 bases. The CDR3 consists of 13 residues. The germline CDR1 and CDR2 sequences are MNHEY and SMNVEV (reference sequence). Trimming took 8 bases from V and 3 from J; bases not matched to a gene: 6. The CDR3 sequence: CASGLVPEETQYF. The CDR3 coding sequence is TGTGCCAGCGGACTAGTTCCCGAAGAGACCCAGTACTTC.

The CDR3 DNA reads as TGTGCCAGCAGGGCGACAGGGGGCGACTATGGCTACACCTTC. Translating gives CASRATGGDYGYTF. The V call is TRBV9, the J call TRBJ1-2; 10 bases are a match to TRBD1. The length of the CDR3 is 14 residues. Germline CDR1 and CDR2: SGDLS and YYNGEE. J was trimmed by 3 bases and V by 5 bases; bases with no gene match: 4. Combining the CDR3 with reference TRBV9 and TRBJ1-2 gives the whole variable domain DSGVTQTPKHLITATGQRVTLRCSPRSGDLSVYWYQQSLDQGLQFLIQYYNGEERAKGNILERFSAQQFPDLHSELNLSSLELGDSALYFCASRATGGDYGYTFGSGTRLTVV.

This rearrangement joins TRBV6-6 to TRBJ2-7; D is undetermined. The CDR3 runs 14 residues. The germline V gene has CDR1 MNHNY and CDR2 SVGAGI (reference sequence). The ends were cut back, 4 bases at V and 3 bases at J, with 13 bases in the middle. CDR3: CASSSRPTGYEQYF. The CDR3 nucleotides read TGTGCCAGCAGTTCCCGACCCACTGGCTACGAGCAGTACTTC.

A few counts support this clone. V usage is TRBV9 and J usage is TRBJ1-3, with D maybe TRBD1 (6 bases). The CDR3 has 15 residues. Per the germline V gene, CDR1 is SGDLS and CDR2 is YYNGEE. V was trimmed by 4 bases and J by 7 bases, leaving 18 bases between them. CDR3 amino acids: CASSPNQGSVNTIYF. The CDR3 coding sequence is TGTGCCAGCAGCCCAAATCAGGGGTCTGTCAACACCATATATTTT.

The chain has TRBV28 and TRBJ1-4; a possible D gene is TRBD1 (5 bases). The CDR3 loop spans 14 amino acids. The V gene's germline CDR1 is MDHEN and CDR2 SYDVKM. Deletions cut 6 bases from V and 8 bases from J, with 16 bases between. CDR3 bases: TGTGCCAGCAGCCACCGGGGCTCAGAAGAAAAACTGTTTTTT. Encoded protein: CASSHRGSEEKLFF.

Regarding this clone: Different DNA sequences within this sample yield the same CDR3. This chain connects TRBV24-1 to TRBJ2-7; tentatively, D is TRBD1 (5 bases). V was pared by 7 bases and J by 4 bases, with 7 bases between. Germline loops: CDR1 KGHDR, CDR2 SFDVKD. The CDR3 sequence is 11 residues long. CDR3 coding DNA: TGTGCCACCAGCGACAGTTACGAGCAGTACTTC. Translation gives CATSDSYEQYF.

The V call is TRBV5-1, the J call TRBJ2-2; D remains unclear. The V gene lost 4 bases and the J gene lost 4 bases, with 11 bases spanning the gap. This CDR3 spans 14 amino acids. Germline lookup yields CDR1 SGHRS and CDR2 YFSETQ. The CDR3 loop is CASSLWVGTGELFF. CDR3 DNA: TGCGCCAGCAGCCTATGGGTCGGCACCGGGGAGCTGTTTTTT.

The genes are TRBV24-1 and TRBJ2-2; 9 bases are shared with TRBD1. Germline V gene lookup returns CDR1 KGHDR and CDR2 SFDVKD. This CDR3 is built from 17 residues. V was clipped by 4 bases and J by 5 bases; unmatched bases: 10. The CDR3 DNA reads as TGTGCCACCAGTGAGCACACAGGGGGCAAAAGGACCGGGGAGCTGTTTTTT. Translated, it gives CATSEHTGGKRTGELFF.

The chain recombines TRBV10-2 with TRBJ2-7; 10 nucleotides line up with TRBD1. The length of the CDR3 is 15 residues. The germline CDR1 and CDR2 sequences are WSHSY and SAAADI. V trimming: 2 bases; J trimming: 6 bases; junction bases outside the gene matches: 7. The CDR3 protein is CASSERRDRGPEQYF. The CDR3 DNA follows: TGCGCCAGCAGTGAGAGACGGGACAGGGGACCCGAGCAGTACTTC.

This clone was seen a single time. CDR3 coding DNA: TGTGCCAGCAGTGCAGACATATGGGAAAAACTGTTTTTT. Its protein is CASSADIWEKLFF. This rearrangement joins TRBV2 to TRBJ1-4; D is unresolved. This CDR3 is 13 amino acids long. V was trimmed by 4 bases and J by 8 bases, leaving 11 bases between them. CDR1 is SNHLY and CDR2 is FYNNEI in the germline V gene.

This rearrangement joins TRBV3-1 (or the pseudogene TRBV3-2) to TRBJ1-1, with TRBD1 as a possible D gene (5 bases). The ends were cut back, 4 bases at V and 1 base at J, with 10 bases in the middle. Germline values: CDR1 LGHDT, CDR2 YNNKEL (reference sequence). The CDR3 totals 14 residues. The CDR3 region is CASSPDDRNTEAFF. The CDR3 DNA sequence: TGTGCCAGCAGCCCGGACGACAGGAACACTGAAGCTTTCTTT.

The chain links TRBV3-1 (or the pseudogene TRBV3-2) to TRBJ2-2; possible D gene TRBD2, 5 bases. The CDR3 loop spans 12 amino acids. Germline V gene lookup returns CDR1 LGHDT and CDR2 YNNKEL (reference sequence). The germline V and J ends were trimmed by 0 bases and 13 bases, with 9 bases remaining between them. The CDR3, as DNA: TGTGCCAGCAGCCAAGAGAGACGGGGGCTGTTTTTT. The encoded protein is CASSQERRGLFF.

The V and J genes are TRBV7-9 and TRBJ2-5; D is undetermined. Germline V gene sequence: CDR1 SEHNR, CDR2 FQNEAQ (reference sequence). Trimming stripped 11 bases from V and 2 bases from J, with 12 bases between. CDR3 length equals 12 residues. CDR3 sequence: CAAGPGQETQYF. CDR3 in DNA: TGTGCCGCAGGACCCGGTCAAGAGACCCAGTACTTC.